This T cell receptor beta chain stems from a study of OX40 agonist ivuxolimab in advanced cancers. At the level of the whole study: Ivuxolimab was an agonistic, fully human IgG2 monoclonal antibody directed against OX40 (CD134), a costimulatory receptor. Intravenous ivuxolimab was administered to patients every 2 weeks at six dose levels: 0.01, 0.1, 0.3, 1.5, 3 and 10 mg/kg. Among the approximately 50 dose-escalation patients, about 20 had hepatocellular carcinoma, 15 or so melanoma, 9 renal cell carcinoma and 9 head and neck cancer. The dose-escalation cohort was around 83% male with a mean age of approximately 60 years, ranging from 23 to 79. Patients were allowed to have had prior anti-PD-1, anti-PD-L1 or anti-CTLA-4 therapy, and approximately 37% of the dose-escalation patients had been treated with checkpoint inhibitors. Partial responses were achieved by three dose-escalation patients, of whom one had hepatocellular carcinoma and two had cutaneous melanoma. Peripheral TCRbeta sequencing was intended to test whether TCR sequence diversity was altered and clonal T-cell expansion was caused by ivuxolimab. The monotherapy dose-escalation portion (N of about 47 patients) of the phase I ivuxolimab trial is reported in the paper.

Here is what the overall study found, with its caveats: At doses of 0.1 to 3.0 mg/kg, clonal expansion of both CD4+ and CD8+ T cells in blood was seen between baseline and week 6. In the 0.1-3.0 mg/kg groups, partial responders had among the lowest normalized peripheral clonal expansion, particularly in CD8+ T cells. Low levels of normalized T-cell clonal expansion were also seen in some nonresponding patients. After ivuxolimab, expanded clones were on average more numerous among CD8+ T cells than among CD4+ T cells. Antigen specificity was not determined for the clonally expanded peripheral T cells.

The trial excluded patients who had a history of autoimmune disease or who were on systemic immunosuppression. Peripheral blood for TCR sequencing was drawn from every dose cohort at baseline, at cycle 4 day 1 and at cycle 7 day 1. Samples came from an open-label, multicenter, first-in-human phase I dose-escalation trial of ivuxolimab. Adults with locally advanced or metastatic melanoma, renal cell, hepatocellular, or head and neck squamous cell carcinoma were enrolled in the trial. Before TCR sequencing, CD4+ T cells and CD8+ T cells from peripheral blood were sorted into separate populations. Taken from cysteine to phenylalanine, the CDR3 has 13 residues. Only the CDR3 DNA stays, 39 bases, in frame from base 1. The germline V gene encodes CDR1 SGDLS and CDR2 YYNGEE. The V end loses 3 bases and the J end loses 1 base, and a stretch of 7 bases separates them. For this clone: The antigen this receptor binds is unknown. Base qualities were left out, and no much larger clone turns up one base away.

To sequence the TCRbeta CDR3 region, genomic DNA was isolated from the sorted cells. The immunoSEQ Assay was used to sequence the TCRbeta CDR3 regions. TCRdb retrieved this table from immuneACCESS and kept in-frame rearrangements only. Not all clones are present; in checked studies, unresolved V genes account for under half, and no reason is known for the remainder. This sample gives over 65,000 clones in total; less than 85% of them show up just once. Around 0.51% of the sample lies in the top ten. The receptor was isolated from an adult with an advanced solid tumor such as melanoma, head and neck, liver or kidney cancer. In this chain, TRBV9 is recombined with TRBJ1-2; a confident D gene designation cannot be given. The material sequenced was CD4+ or CD8+ T cells sorted from blood, taken in a trial of the OX40 agonist ivuxolimab. The CDR3 region has the sequence CASSAQSNYGYTF. The DNA sequence reads TGTGCCAGCAGCGCCCAGAGTAACTATGGCTACACCTTC.